The 5 T cell receptor beta chains given below trace back to one sample, sequenced in a study of T cells in narcolepsy. Using immunoSEQ multiplex PCR, the repertoire was profiled, and TCRdb retains in-frame clones only, with some absent. The profile shows tens of thousands of clones, approximately 60% of them singletons. The material sequenced was memory (CD45RA-) CD4+ T cells from blood. The source is a human donor in good health.

V and J are TRBV11-1 and TRBJ1-2, with 8 bases aligning to TRBD1. Germline CDR1 and CDR2: SGHAT and FQDESV (reference sequence). The V gene end was trimmed by 5 bases and the J gene end by 4 bases; junction bases not matched to a gene: 6. The CDR3 is made up of 14 amino acids. The DNA of the CDR3 is TGTGCCAGCAGCCTGCGGGACAGGCCCTATGGCTACACCTTC. Translating it yields CASSLRDRPYGYTF.

This clone was counted between two and nine times. The CDR3 spells CASSPGQGVTGYTF. The CDR3 bases are TGTGCCAGCAGCCCCGGACAGGGGGTCACTGGCTACACCTTC. The genes are TRBV7-3 and TRBJ1-2; 10 positions match TRBD1. V lost 5 bases and J lost 7; bases outside the gene matches: 7. The V gene's germline CDR1 is SGHTA and CDR2 FQGTGA. This CDR3 is built from 14 residues.

The CDR3 here is CATIEEEAFF. The CDR3 nucleotides read TGTGCCACCATAGAGGAAGAAGCTTTCTTT. The chain couples TRBV28 to TRBJ1-1; D remains unclear. CDR1 and CDR2 from the germline V gene are MDHEN and SYDVKM. The CDR3 sequence is 10 residues long. V dropped 10 bases and J dropped 8 bases, with 11 bases sitting between them.

The V gene is TRBV7-3, the J gene TRBJ2-1, with 8 bases matching TRBD1. With 5 bases clipped from V and 5 bases from J, the junction kept 11 bases outside the gene matches. CDR1 is SGHTA, CDR2 FQGTGA, per germline. The CDR3 length is 16 residues. The CDR3 region is CASSPQGAAYNNEQFF. CDR3 DNA: TGTGCCAGCAGCCCCCAGGGGGCCGCCTATAACAATGAGCAGTTCTTC.

DNA for the CDR3: TGTGCCTGGAGTGTACTCGCTCTTGTTCCTACGGGACAGGGGAACGGGGAGCTGTTTTTT. Its protein product is CAWSVLALVPTGQGNGELFF. V is TRBV30 and J is TRBJ2-2; TRBD1 agrees at 10 bases. The V and J ends lost 0 bases and 7 bases, in that order; junction bases with no gene match: 20. Looked up from germline, CDR1 is GTSNPN and CDR2 is SVGIG (reference sequence). The length of the CDR3 is 20 residues.